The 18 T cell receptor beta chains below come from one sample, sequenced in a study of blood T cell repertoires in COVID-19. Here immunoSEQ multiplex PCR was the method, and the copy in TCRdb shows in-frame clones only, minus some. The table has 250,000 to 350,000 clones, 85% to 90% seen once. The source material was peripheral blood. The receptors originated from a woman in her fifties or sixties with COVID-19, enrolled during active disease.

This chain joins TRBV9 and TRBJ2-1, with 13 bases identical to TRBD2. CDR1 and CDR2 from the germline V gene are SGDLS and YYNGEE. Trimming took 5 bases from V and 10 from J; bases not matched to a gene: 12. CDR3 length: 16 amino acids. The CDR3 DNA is TGTGCCAGCAGACCCTATGGGACTAGCGGGACCGGGGAGCAGTTCTTC. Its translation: CASRPYGTSGTGEQFF. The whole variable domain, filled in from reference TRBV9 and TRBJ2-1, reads DSGVTQTPKHLITATGQRVTLRCSPRSGDLSVYWYQQSLDQGLQFLIQYYNGEERAKGNILERFSAQQFPDLHSELNLSSLELGDSALYFCASRPYGTSGTGEQFFGPGTRLTVL.

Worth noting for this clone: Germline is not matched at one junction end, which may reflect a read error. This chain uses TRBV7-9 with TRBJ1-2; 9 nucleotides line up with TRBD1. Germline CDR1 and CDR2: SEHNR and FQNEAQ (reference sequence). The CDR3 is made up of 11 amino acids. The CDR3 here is CASSPGTGYAF. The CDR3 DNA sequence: TGTGCCAGCAGCCCCGGGACAGGGTATGCCTTC. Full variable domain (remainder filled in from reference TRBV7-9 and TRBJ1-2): DTGVSQNPRHKITKRGQNVTFRCDPISEHNRLYWYRQTLGQGPEFLTYFQNEAQLEKSRLLSDRFSAERPKGSFSTLEIQRTEQGDSAMYLCASSPGTGYAFGSGTRLTVV.

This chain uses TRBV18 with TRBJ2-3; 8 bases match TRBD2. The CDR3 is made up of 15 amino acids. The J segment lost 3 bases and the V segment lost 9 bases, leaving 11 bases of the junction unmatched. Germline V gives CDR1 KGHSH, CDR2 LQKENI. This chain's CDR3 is CASRDGRAVTDTQYF. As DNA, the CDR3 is TGTGCCAGTCGCGACGGGAGGGCCGTAACAGATACGCAGTATTTT.

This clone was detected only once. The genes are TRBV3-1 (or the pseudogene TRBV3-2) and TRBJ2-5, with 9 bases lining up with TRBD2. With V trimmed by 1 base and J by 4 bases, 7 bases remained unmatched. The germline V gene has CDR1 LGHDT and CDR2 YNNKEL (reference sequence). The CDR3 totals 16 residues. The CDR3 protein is CASSQGALAGRETQYF. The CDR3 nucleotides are TGTGCCAGCAGCCAAGGCGCCCTAGCGGGGAGAGAGACCCAGTACTTC.

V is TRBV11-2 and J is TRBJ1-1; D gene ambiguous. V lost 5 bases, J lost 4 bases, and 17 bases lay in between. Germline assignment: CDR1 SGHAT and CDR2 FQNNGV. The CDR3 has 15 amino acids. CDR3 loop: CASSPVTSLSTEAFF. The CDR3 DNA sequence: TGTGCCAGCAGCCCCGTGACATCGTTGAGCACTGAAGCTTTCTTT. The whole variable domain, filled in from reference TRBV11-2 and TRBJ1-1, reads EAGVAQSPRYKIIEKRQSVAFWCNPISGHATLYWYQQILGQGPKLLIQFQNNGVVDDSQLPKDRFSAERLKGVDSTLKIQPAKLEDSAVYLCASSPVTSLSTEAFFGQGTRLTVV.

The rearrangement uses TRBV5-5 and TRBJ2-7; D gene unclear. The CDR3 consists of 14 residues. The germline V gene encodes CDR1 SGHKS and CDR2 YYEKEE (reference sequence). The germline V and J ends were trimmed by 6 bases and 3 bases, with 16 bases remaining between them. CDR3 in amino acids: CASKQARTFYEQYF. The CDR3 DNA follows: TGTGCCAGCAAGCAGGCCCGAACCTTCTACGAGCAGTACTTC.

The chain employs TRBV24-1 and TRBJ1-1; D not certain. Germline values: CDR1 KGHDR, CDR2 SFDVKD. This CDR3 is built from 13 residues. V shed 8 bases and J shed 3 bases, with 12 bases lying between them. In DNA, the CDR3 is TGTGCCACCACCGGAGGGCTGCACACTGAAGCTTTCTTT. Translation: CATTGGLHTEAFF.

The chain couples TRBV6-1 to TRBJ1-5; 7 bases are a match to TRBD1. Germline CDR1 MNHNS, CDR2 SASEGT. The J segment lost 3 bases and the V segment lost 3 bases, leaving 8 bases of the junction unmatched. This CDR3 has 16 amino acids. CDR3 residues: CASSELGTAYNQPQHF. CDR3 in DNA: TGTGCCAGCAGTGAGCTCGGGACAGCCTACAATCAGCCCCAGCATTTT.

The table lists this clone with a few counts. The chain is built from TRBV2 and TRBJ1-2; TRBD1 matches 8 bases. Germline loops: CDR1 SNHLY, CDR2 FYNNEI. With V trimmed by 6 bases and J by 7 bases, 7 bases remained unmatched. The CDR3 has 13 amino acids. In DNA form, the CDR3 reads TGTGCCAGCAGGATACAGGGGGGAAGTGGCTACACCTTC. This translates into CASRIQGGSGYTF.

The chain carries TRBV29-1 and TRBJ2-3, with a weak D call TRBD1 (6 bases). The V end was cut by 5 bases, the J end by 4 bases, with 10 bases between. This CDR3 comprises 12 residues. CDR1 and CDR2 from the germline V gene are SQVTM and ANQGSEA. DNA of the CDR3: TGCAGCGTTTCTGGGGGCGCAGATACGCAGTATTTT. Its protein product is CSVSGGADTQYF.

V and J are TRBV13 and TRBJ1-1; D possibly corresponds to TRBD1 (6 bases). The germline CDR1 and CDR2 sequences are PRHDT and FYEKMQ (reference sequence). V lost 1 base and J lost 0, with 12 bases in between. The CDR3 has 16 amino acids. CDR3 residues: CASSLVRGGMNTEAFF. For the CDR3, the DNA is TGTGCCAGCAGCTTAGTGAGGGGGGGCATGAACACTGAAGCTTTCTTT.

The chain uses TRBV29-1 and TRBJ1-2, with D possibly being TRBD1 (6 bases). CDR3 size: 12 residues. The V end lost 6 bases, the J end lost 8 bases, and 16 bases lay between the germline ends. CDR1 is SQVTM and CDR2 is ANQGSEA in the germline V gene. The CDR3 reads CSVSQGPEGYTF. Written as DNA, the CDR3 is TGCAGCGTCTCACAGGGCCCGGAGGGCTACACCTTC.

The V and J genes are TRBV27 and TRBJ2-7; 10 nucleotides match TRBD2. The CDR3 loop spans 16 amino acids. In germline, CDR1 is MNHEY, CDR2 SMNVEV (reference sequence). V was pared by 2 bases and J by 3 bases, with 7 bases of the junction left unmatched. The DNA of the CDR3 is TGTGCCAGCAGTTTAAGTATAGCGGGAGGTTTCTACGAGCAGTACTTC. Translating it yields CASSLSIAGGFYEQYF.

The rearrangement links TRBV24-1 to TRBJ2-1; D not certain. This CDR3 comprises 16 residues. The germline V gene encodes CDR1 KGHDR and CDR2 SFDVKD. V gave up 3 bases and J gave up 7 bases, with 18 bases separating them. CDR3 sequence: CATSDIGVSLENEQFF. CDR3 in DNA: TGTGCCACCAGTGATATTGGTGTTAGTCTAGAGAATGAGCAGTTCTTC.

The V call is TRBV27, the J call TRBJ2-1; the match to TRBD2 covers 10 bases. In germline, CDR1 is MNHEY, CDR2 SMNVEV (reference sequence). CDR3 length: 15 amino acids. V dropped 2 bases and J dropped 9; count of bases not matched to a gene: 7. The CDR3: CASSLASGSEIEQFF. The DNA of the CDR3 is TGTGCCAGCAGTTTAGCTAGCGGGAGCGAGATTGAGCAGTTCTTC.

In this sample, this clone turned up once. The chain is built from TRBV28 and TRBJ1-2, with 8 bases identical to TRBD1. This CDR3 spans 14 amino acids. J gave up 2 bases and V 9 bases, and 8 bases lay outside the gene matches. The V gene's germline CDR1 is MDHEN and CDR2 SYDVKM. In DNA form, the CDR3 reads TGTGCCAGTGATGCAGGGGGCGGGAACTATGGCTACACCTTC. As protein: CASDAGGGNYGYTF.

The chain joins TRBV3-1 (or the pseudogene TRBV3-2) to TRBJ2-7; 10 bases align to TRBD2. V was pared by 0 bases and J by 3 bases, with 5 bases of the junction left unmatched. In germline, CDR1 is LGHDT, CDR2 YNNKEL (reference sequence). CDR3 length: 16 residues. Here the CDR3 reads CASSQDLASGSYEQYF. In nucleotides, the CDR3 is TGTGCCAGCAGCCAAGATCTTGCTAGCGGGAGCTACGAGCAGTACTTC.

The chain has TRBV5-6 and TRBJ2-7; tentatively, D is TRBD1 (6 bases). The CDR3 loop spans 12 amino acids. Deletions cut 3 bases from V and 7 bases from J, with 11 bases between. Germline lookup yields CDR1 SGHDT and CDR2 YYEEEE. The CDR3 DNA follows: TGTGCCAGCAGCTACACCAGGGGAGAGCAGTACTTC. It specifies CASSYTRGEQYF.